This record concerns one T cell receptor (beta chain) sequence. The protocol was immunoSEQ multiplex PCR, while the TCRdb copy is restricted to in-frame clones and leaves out a portion. Here the sample spans some 28,000 clones, approximately 79% being singletons. V shed 6 bases and J 6 bases; nucleotides not matched to a gene: 12. This CDR3 comprises 15 residues. From germline, CDR1 is SQVTM and CDR2 ANQGSEA. The record originates from a study of control samples from healthy donors and cancer patients. Source material: PBMCs. The receptor comes from a man in his sixties with head and neck cancer. This sequence joins TRBV29-1 and TRBJ2-1; 9 positions agree with TRBD1. The CDR3 DNA follows: TGCAGCGTCAATGACCGGGACAGGGCAGTCAATGAGCAGTTCTTC. This gives the protein CSVNDRDRAVNEQFF.